These 9 T cell receptor beta chains were sequenced from one sample in a study of T-cell reconstitution after alpha-beta-depleted transplantation in children. A TCRbeta library incorporating unique molecular identifiers was prepared. TCRdb processed the PCR reads anew with MiXCR; each CDR3 protein has one entry. The data hold approximately 510,000 distinct CDR3 sequences, with approximately 20% observed a single time. Sequencing used PBMCs from the stem cell graft donor, obtained from the stem cell graft. All receptors come from a human donor who donated a stem cell graft to a child with acute lymphoblastic leukemia.

The J gene is TRBJ1-2, the V gene TRBV18; TRBD1 is a possible D gene (6 bases). The germline V gene encodes CDR1 KGHSH and CDR2 LQKENI. The CDR3 has 16 residues. V was shortened by 3 bases and J by 2 bases, with 16 bases between the two germline ends. The CDR3 loop is CASSPKATGTNYGYTF. The CDR3 coding sequence is TGTGCCAGCTCACCGAAGGCCACAGGGACGAACTATGGCTACACCTTC.

This sequence joins TRBV29-1 and TRBJ2-5; TRBD2 aligns across 7 bases. This CDR3 is 15 amino acids long. Trimming removed 1 base from V and 7 bases from J; junction bases left unmatched: 12. The germline V gene encodes CDR1 SQVTM and CDR2 ANQGSEA. Here the CDR3 reads CSVEVGRERKGTQYF. DNA of the CDR3: TGCAGCGTTGAAGTTGGGCGGGAGCGGAAGGGGACCCAGTACTTC.

The genes are TRBV2 and TRBJ2-1, with 7 bases that match TRBD1. The length of the CDR3 is 14 residues. Trimming cost V 8 bases and J 8 bases; bases outside gene matches: 12. The germline V gene encodes CDR1 SNHLY and CDR2 FYNNEI. The CDR3 is CASRTDRAGHEQFF. In DNA, the CDR3 is TGTGCCAGCCGTACCGACAGGGCCGGGCATGAGCAGTTCTTC.

This clonotype came up many times. This chain joins TRBV4-1 and TRBJ1-1; a weak D match, TRBD1 (5 bases). V was pared by 0 bases and J by 11 bases, with 13 bases between. The CDR3 has 13 amino acids. The germline CDR1 and CDR2 sequences are MGHRA and YSYEKL. CDR3 in amino acids: CASSQDIGRAAFF. The CDR3 region has the DNA TGCGCCAGCAGCCAAGATATCGGCAGGGCGGCTTTCTTT.

J is TRBJ2-1 and V is TRBV7-9; 10 bases line up with TRBD2. V was clipped by 2 bases and J by 7 bases; unmatched bases: 5. The V gene's germline CDR1 is SEHNR and CDR2 FQNEAQ (reference sequence). This CDR3 comprises 15 residues. CDR3 nucleotides: TGTGCCAGCAGCTTAATCGGAGCGGGAGGGAATGAGCAGTTCTTC. Translated, it gives CASSLIGAGGNEQFF.

The V gene is TRBV20-1, the J gene TRBJ1-3; 7 nucleotides line up with TRBD1. V lost 5 bases, J lost 0 bases, and 7 bases stayed unmatched. This CDR3 is built from 15 residues. From germline, CDR1 is DFQATT and CDR2 SNEGSKA (reference sequence). The CDR3 region has the DNA TGCAGTGCTCTACCTGGGACAGCCTCTGGAAACACCATATATTTT. Its translation is CSALPGTASGNTIYF.

A few counts support this clonotype. CDR3 nucleotides: TGCGCCAGCAGCTTGATCTCGGGACAGGGTTCCTACGAGCAGTACTTC. Protein product: CASSLISGQGSYEQYF. This chain joins TRBV5-1 and TRBJ2-7; TRBD1 matches at 9 bases. CDR1 is SGHRS and CDR2 is YFSETQ in the germline V gene. V was clipped by 1 base and J by 1 base; unmatched bases: 6. The CDR3 length is 16 residues. The complete variable domain, with remaining parts taken from reference TRBV5-1 and TRBJ2-7, reads KAGVTQTPRYLIKTRGQQVTLSCSPISGHRSVSWYQQTPGQGLQFLFEYFSETQRNKGNFPGRFSGRQFSNSRSEMNVSTLELGDSALYLCASSLISGQGSYEQYFGPGTRLTVT.

This clonotype showed up many times. The chain joins TRBV5-1 to TRBJ2-5; 7 nucleotides match TRBD2. With V trimmed by 3 bases and J by 1 base, 3 bases remained unmatched. The CDR3 has 14 amino acids. Germline CDR1 SGHRS, CDR2 YFSETQ. CDR3 residues: CASSWAGAQETQYF. CDR3 sequence (DNA): TGCGCCAGCAGCTGGGCGGGAGCCCAAGAGACCCAGTACTTC.

This clonotype was seen more than once but under ten times. The chain uses TRBV20-1 and TRBJ2-1, with D possibly matching TRBD2 (6 bases). The CDR3 length is 15 residues. V was cut by 6 bases and J by 5 bases, with 20 bases left in between. Germline V lookup: CDR1 DFQATT, CDR2 SNEGSKA (reference sequence). As DNA, the CDR3 is TGCAGTGCGACTAGTCCGGGACGGACTCACAATGAGCAGTTCTTC. Amino acids: CSATSPGRTHNEQFF.